In this sample, the clone carrying this T cell receptor (beta chain) turned up a few times. Antigen specificity is unknown. The data originate from a study of T cell repertoires in cytomegalovirus infection. Study-level information: Matching HLA type and CMV infection were both indicated by public TCR beta signatures.

The study, taken as a whole, reports: Totalled public TCR beta family frequency picked out people who carried CMV plus the relevant HLA. Dominating the ex vivo response were HLA-C-restricted CMV-specific TCR beta clonotypes.

TCRdb processed the reads anew with MiXCR; each CDR3 protein has one entry. The data hold roughly 760,000 distinct CDR3 sequences, with about 40% observed a single time. CDR1 is SEHNR and CDR2 is FQNEAQ in the germline V gene (reference sequence). V shed 6 bases and J 7 bases; nucleotides not matched to a gene: 6. The CDR3 length is 14 residues. This TCR was sampled from a human donor in good health (CMV status not recorded). Some clones in this sample may be carry-over from other donors' samples. The specimen sequenced was PBMCs. This chain uses TRBV7-9 with TRBJ2-1; the match to TRBD1 covers 10 bases. The CDR3 sequence: CASSRQGARNEQFF. The CDR3 coding sequence is TGTGCCAGCAGTCGACAGGGGGCGCGGAATGAGCAGTTCTTC.